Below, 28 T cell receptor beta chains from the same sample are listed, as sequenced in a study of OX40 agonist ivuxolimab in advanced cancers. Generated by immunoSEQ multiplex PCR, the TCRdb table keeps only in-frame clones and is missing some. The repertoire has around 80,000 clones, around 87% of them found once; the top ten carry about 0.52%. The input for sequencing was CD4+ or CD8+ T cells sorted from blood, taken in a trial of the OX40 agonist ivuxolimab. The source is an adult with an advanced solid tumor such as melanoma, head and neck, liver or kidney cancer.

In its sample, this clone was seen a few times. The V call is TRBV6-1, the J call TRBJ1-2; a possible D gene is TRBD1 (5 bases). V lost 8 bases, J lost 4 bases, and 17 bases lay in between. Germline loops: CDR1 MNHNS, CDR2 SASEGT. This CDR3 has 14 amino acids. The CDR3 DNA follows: TGTGCCAGCCTCAGCCAGGGTATCTCCTATGGCTACACCTTC. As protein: CASLSQGISYGYTF.

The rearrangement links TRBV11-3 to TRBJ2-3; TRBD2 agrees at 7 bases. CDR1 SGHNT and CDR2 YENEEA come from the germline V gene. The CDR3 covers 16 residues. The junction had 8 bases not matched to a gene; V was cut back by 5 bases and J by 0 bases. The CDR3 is CASSPSRGGSTDTQYF. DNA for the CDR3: TGTGCCAGCAGCCCCAGCCGCGGGGGTAGCACAGATACGCAGTATTTT.

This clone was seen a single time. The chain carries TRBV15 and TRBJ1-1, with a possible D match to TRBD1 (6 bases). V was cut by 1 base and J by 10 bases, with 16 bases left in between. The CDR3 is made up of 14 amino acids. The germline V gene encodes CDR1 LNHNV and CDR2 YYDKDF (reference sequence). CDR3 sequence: CATSRGQAWDVAFF. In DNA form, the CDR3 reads TGTGCCACCAGCAGAGGACAGGCCTGGGACGTAGCTTTCTTT.

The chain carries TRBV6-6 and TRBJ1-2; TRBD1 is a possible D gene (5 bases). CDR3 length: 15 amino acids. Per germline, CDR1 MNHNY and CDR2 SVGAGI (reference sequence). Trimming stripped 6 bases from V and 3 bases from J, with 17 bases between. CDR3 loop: CASSSGHVMDYGYTF. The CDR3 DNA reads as TGTGCCAGCAGCTCTGGACACGTTATGGACTATGGCTACACCTTC.

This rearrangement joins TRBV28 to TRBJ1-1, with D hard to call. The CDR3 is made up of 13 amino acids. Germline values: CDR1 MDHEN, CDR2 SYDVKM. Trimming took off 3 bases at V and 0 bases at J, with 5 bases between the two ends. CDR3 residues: CASSFRMNTEAFF. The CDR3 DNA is TGTGCCAGCAGTTTTAGGATGAACACTGAAGCTTTCTTT. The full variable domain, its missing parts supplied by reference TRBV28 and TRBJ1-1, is DVKVTQSSRYLVKRTGEKVFLECVQDMDHENMFWYRQDPGLGLRLIYFSYDVKMKEKGDIPEGYSVSREKKERFSLILESASTNQTSMYLCASSFRMNTEAFFGQGTRLTVV.

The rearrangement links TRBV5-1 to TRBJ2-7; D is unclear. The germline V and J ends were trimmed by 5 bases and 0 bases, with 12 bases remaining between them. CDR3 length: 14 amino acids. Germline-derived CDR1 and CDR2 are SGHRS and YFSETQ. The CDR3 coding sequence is TGCGCCAGCAGTTTTACGGCCAGCTCCTACGAGCAGTACTTC. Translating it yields CASSFTASSYEQYF.

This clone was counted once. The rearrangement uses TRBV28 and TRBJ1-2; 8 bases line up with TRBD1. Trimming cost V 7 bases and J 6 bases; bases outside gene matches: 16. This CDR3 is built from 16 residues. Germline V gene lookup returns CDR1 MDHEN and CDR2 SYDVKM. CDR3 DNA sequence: TGTGCCAGCACTCTAACCGCCCCGGGACAGGAGGATGGCTACACCTTC. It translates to CASTLTAPGQEDGYTF.

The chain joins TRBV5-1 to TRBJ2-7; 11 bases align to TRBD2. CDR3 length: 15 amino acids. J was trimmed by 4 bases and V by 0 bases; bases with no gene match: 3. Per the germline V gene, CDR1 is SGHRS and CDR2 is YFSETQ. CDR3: CASSLATSGVYEQYF. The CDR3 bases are TGCGCCAGCAGCTTGGCGACTAGCGGGGTGTACGAGCAGTACTTC.

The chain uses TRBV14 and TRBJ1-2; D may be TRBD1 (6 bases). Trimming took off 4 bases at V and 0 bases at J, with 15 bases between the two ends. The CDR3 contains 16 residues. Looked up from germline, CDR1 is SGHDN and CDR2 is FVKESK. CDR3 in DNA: TGTGCCAGCAGCCCTTTCCTGACAGGCCCTAACTATGGCTACACCTTC. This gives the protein CASSPFLTGPNYGYTF.

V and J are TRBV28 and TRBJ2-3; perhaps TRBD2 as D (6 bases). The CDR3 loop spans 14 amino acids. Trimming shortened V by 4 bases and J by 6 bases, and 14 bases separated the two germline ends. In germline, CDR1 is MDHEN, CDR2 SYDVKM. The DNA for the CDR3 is TGTGCCAGCAGTTGGGACTCCCGTGGGGATACGCAGTATTTT. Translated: CASSWDSRGDTQYF.

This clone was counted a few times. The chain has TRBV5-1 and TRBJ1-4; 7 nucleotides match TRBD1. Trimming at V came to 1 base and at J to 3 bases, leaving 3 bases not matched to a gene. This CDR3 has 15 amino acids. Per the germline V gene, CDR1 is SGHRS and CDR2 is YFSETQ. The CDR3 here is CASSLLGTANEKLFF. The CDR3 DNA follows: TGCGCCAGCAGCTTGCTCGGGACAGCTAATGAAAAACTGTTTTTT.

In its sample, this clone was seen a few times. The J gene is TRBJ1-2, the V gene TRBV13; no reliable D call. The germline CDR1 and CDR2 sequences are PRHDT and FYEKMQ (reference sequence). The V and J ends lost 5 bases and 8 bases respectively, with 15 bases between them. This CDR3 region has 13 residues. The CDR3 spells CASSGWTAVGYTF. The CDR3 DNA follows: TGTGCCAGCAGCGGCTGGACTGCCGTAGGCTACACCTTC.

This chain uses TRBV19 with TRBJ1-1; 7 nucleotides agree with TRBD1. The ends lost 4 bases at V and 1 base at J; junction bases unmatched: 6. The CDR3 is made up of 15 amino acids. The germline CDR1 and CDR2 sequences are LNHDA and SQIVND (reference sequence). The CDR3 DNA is TGTGCCAGTAGTACTAAGGGACAGAGGAACACTGAAGCTTTCTTT. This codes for CASSTKGQRNTEAFF. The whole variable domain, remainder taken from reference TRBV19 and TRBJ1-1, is DGGITQSPKYLFRKEGQNVTLSCEQNLNHDAMYWYRQDPGQGLRLIYYSQIVNDFQKGDIAEGYSVSREKKESFPLTVTSAQKNPTAFYLCASSTKGQRNTEAFFGQGTRLTVV.

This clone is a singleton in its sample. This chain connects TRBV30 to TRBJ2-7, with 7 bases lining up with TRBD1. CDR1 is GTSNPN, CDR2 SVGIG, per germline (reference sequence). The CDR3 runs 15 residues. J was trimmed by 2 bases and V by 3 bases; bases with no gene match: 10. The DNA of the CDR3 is TGTGCCTGGAGGCTAACCGGGACAGCTACCTACGAGCAGTACTTC. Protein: CAWRLTGTATYEQYF. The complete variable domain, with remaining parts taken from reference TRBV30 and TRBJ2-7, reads SQTIHQWPATLVQPVGSPLSLECTVEGTSNPNLYWYRQAAGRGLQLLFYSVGIGQISSEVPQNLSASRPQDRQFILSSKKLLLSDSGFYLCAWRLTGTATYEQYFGPGTRLTVT.

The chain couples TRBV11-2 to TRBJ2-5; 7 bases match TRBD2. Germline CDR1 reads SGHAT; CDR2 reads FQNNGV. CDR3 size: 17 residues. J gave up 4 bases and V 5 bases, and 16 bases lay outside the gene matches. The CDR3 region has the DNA TGTGCCAGCAGCCCCTTGAGGAGAGGGACTACGGGAGAGACCCAGTACTTC. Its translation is CASSPLRRGTTGETQYF. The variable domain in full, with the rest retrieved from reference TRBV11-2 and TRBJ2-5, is EAGVAQSPRYKIIEKRQSVAFWCNPISGHATLYWYQQILGQGPKLLIQFQNNGVVDDSQLPKDRFSAERLKGVDSTLKIQPAKLEDSAVYLCASSPLRRGTTGETQYFGPGTRLLVL.

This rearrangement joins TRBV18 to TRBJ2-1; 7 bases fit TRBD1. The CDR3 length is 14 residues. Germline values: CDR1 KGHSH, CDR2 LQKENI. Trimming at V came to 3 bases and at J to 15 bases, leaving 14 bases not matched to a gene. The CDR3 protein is CASSPDRAIPLWFF. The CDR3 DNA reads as TGTGCCAGCTCACCCGACAGGGCTATTCCTTTATGGTTCTTC.

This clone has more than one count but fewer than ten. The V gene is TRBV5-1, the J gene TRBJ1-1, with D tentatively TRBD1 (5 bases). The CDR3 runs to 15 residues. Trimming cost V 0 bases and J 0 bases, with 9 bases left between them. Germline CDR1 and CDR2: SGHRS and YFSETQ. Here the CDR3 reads CASSLVGVVNTEAFF. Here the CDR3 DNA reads TGCGCCAGCAGCTTGGTAGGGGTGGTGAACACTGAAGCTTTCTTT.

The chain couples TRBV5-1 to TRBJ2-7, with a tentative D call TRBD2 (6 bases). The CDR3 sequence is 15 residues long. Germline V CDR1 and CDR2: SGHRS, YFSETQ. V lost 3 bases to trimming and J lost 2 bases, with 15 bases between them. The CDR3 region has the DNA TGCGCCAGCAGCTCCACTAGCAAGCTTCCCTACGAGCAGTACTTC. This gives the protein CASSSTSKLPYEQYF.

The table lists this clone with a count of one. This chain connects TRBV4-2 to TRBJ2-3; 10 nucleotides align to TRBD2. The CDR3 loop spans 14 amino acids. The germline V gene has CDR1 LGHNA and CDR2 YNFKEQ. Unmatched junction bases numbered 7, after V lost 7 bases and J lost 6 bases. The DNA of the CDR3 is TGTGCCAGCACCCTAGCGGGAGTTTCGGATACGCAGTATTTT. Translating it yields CASTLAGVSDTQYF.

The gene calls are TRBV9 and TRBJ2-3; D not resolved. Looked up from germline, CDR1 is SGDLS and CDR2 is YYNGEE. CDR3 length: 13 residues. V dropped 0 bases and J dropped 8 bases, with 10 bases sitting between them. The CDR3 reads CASSVGIWATQYF. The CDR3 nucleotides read TGTGCCAGCAGCGTAGGTATTTGGGCTACGCAGTATTTT.

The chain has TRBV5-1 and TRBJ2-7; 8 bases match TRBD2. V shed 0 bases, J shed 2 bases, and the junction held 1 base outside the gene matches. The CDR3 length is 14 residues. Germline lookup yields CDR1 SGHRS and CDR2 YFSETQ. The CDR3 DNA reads TGCGCCAGCAGCTTGGGTAGCGGGGCCTACGAGCAGTACTTC. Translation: CASSLGSGAYEQYF.

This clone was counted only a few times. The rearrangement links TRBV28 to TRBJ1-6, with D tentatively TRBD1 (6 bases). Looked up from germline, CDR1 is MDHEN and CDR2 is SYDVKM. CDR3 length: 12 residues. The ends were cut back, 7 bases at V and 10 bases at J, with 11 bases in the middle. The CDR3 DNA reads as TGTGCCAGCACAGGGGATCGCTCACCCCTCCACTTT. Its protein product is CASTGDRSPLHF.

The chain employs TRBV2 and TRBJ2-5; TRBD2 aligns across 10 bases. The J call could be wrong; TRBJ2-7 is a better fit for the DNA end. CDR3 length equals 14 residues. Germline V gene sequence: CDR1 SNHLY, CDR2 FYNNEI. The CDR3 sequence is CASTQREGSNEQYF. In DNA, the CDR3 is TGTGCCAGCACCCAGCGGGAGGGTTCGAACGAGCAGTACTTC.

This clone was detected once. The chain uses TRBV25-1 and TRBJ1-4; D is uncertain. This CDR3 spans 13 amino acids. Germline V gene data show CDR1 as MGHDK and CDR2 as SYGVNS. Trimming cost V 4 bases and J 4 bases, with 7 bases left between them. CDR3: CASSVMGNEKLFF. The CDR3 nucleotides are TGTGCCAGCAGTGTGATGGGTAATGAAAAACTGTTTTTT.

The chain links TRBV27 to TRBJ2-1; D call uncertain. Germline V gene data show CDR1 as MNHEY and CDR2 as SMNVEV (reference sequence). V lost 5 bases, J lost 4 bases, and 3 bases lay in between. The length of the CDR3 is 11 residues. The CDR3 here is CASSGYNEQFF. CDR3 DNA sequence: TGTGCCAGCAGTGGGTACAATGAGCAGTTCTTC.

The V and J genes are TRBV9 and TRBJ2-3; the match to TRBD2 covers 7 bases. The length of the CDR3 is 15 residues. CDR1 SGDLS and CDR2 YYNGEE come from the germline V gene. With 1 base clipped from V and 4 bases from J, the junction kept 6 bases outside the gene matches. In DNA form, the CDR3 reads TGTGCCAGCAGCGTACGAGGCGGGAGATCAGATACGCAGTATTTT. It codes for CASSVRGGRSDTQYF. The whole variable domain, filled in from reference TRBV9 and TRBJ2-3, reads DSGVTQTPKHLITATGQRVTLRCSPRSGDLSVYWYQQSLDQGLQFLIQYYNGEERAKGNILERFSAQQFPDLHSELNLSSLELGDSALYFCASSVRGGRSDTQYFGPGTRLTVL.

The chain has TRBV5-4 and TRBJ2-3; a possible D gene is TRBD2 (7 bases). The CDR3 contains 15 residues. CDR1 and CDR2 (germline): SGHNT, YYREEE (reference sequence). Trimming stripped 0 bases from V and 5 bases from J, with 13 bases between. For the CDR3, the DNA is TGTGCCAGCAGCTTGGTGGGGGGGCAGGGAGATACGCAGTATTTT. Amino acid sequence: CASSLVGGQGDTQYF.

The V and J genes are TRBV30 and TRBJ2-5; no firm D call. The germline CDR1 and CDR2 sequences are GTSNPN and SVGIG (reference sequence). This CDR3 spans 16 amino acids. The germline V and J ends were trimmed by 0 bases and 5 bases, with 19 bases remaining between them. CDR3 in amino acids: CAWSVQQVGSRETQYF. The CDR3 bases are TGTGCCTGGAGTGTACAGCAGGTCGGGTCCCGGGAGACCCAGTACTTC.